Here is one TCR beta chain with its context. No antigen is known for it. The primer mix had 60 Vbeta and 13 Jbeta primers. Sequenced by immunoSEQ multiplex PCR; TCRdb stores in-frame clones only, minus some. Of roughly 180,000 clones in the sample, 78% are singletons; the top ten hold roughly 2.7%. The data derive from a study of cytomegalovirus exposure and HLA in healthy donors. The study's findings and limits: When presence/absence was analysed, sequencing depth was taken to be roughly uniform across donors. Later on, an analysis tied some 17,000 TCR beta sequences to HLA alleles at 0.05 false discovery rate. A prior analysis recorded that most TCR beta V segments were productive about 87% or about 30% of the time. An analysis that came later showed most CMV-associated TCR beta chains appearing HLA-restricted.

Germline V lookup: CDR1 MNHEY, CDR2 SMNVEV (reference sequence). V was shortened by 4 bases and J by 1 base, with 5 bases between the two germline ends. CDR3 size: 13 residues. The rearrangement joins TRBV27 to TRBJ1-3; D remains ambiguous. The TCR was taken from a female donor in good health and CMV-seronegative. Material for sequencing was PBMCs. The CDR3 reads CASSSGSGNTIYF. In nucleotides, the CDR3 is TGTGCCAGCAGTTCGGGTTCTGGAAACACCATATATTTT.